A selection of T cell receptor beta chains follows, all from one sample in a study of blood T cell repertoires in COVID-19. Assay used: immunoSEQ multiplex PCR; TCRdb lists only in-frame clones, some missing. There are 200,000 to 250,000 clones in the sample; roughly 90% occur only once, and about 0.8% lies in the top ten. Sequenced input: peripheral blood. The receptor source for this set is a man aged 55 to 69 with COVID-19, enrolled during active disease. Both conserved end residues are part of each CDR3. The order of the fields is D gene, V gene, J gene, clone size, CDR3 protein, CDR3 DNA. The D gene is left open where the match is weak. Expanded clones get a size class; other rows say once, few or many, or leave the size out.

-,TRBV11-2,TRBJ2-2,-,CASSLDRQINTGELFF,TGTGCCAGCAGCTTAGATAGACAGATCAACACCGGGGAGCTGTTTTTT
TRBD1,TRBV2,TRBJ1-2,-,CASRRDRNNYGYTF,TGTGCCAGCAGGAGGGACAGAAATAACTATGGCTACACCTTC
-,TRBV3-1/TRBV3-2,TRBJ1-6,-,CASSQVNSPLHF,TGTGCCAGCAGCCAAGTAAATTCACCCCTCCACTTT
-,TRBV10-2,TRBJ2-2,-,CASRPGGSGELFF,TGCGCCAGCAGACCTGGGGGGTCCGGGGAGCTGTTTTTT
TRBD2,TRBV7-2,TRBJ2-1,-,CASSQTSGVLYEQFF,TGTGCCAGCAGCCAGACTAGCGGGGTATTGTATGAGCAGTTCTTC
-,TRBV3-1/TRBV3-2,TRBJ1-6,-,CASSQDRAGNSPLHF,TGTGCCAGCAGCCAAGATCGGGCAGGGAATTCACCCCTCCACTTT
-,TRBV18,TRBJ1-1,-,CASSPQRRADTEAFF,TGTGCCAGCTCACCCCAGCGCAGGGCGGACACTGAAGCTTTCTTT
-,TRBV27,TRBJ2-7,-,CASSRVGNYEQYF,TGTGCCAGCAGCCGAGTTGGTAACTACGAGCAGTACTTC
-,TRBV10-3,TRBJ1-5,-,CAISESTGQPQHF,TGTGCCATCAGTGAGTCGACGGGGCAGCCCCAGCATTTT
-,TRBV7-2,TRBJ2-7,-,CASSLGPGGATQKSF,TGTGCCAGCAGCTTAGGCCCAGGTGGGGCAACTCAGAAATCCTTC
-,TRBV24-1,TRBJ2-5,-,CATSDQLLAGAQETQYF,TGTGCCACCAGTGACCAGCTCCTAGCAGGGGCCCAAGAGACCCAGTACTTC
-,TRBV4-2,TRBJ2-3,-,CASSQAAGFGDTQYF,TGTGCCAGCAGCCAAGCGGCGGGGTTCGGTGATACGCAGTATTTT
-,TRBV4-3,TRBJ2-5,-,CASSQDWGREKTQYF,TGCGCCAGCAGCCAAGATTGGGGCAGGGAAAAGACCCAGTACTTC
-,TRBV6-1,TRBJ2-2,-,CASSEVYGELFF,TGTGCCAGCAGTGAAGTATACGGGGAGCTGTTTTTT
TRBD2,TRBV5-6,TRBJ2-7,-,CASSLGSGGTLYEQYF,TGTGCCAGCAGCTTGGGGAGCGGGGGGACGCTATACGAGCAGTACTTC
-,TRBV9,TRBJ2-7,-,CASSVAIPSTDEQYF,TGTGCCAGCAGCGTAGCTATTCCGTCGACAGACGAGCAGTACTTC
TRBD1,TRBV3-1/TRBV3-2,TRBJ1-2,-,CASSQDATGGGYTF,TGTGCCAGCAGCCAAGATGCGACAGGGGGCGGCTACACCTTC
TRBD2,TRBV3-1/TRBV3-2,TRBJ2-2,-,CAARSAWRGGNTGELFF,TGTGCCGCCCGCTCAGCATGGCGGGGGGGGAACACCGGGGAGCTGTTTTTT
-,TRBV2,TRBJ1-5,-,CASSLGAINQPQHF,TGTGCCAGCAGCCTGGGGGCGATTAATCAGCCCCAGCATTTT
-,TRBV3-1/TRBV3-2,TRBJ1-5,-,CASSQAGSRRNQPQHF,TGTGCCAGCAGCCAAGCAGGGTCGAGACGTAATCAGCCCCAGCATTTT
TRBD2,TRBV5-4,TRBJ2-1,-,CASSFGTSGSQHEQFF,TGTGCCAGCAGCTTCGGGACTAGCGGGAGTCAGCATGAGCAGTTCTTC
-,TRBV19,TRBJ1-2,-,CASSQPGYGGYTF,TGTGCCAGTAGTCAGCCGGGGTACGGAGGCTACACCTTC
-,TRBV27,TRBJ1-3,-,CAIPSSGISGNTIYF,TGTGCCATCCCTTCGTCCGGGATCTCTGGAAACACCATATATTTT
-,TRBV23-1,TRBJ1-1,-,CASSVREGAFF,TGCGCCAGCAGTGTTCGGGAAGGGGCTTTCTTT
TRBD1,TRBV4-1,TRBJ1-6,once,CASSHTGTGNSPLHF,TGCGCCAGCAGCCATACCGGGACAGGTAATTCACCCCTCCACTTT